The 25 T cell receptor beta chains given below trace back to one sample, sequenced in a study of CD8 T cells in Susac syndrome (dated by TCRdb to about 2019). Library method: the immunoSEQ multiplex PCR assay. RNA was extracted using the RNeasy kit, and about 0.45 to 1 microgram was reverse transcribed with random hexamers. TCRdb ran its own pipeline on the public reads, namely fastp trimming at Q25 and MiXCR clone calling, and kept in-frame beta chains. Rows are combined by CDR3 protein, so each entry shows the most common genes and DNA. The sample contains more than 150,000 distinct CDR3 sequences, over 90% of them found a single time. The top ten clonotypes cover approximately 0.16% of the sample. The material sequenced was CD8+ T cells from PBMCs. The receptors were gathered from a human donor with Susac syndrome.

This clonotype was detected only a few times. The rearrangement links TRBV11-2 to TRBJ2-7, with TRBD2 matching over 9 bases. Germline V CDR1 and CDR2: SGHAT, FQNNGV. V lost 2 bases and J lost 7; bases outside the gene matches: 15. This CDR3 is 17 amino acids long. CDR3 DNA: TGTGCCAGCAGCTTATCCGGGATAGCGGGGGCCCATGAAGAGCAGTACTTC. The encoded protein is CASSLSGIAGAHEEQYF.

The V and J genes are TRBV4-1 and TRBJ2-3; D is perhaps TRBD2 (6 bases). V was trimmed by 1 base and J by 2 bases, leaving 10 bases between them. Germline V gene data show CDR1 as MGHRA and CDR2 as YSYEKL. This CDR3 has 15 residues. The CDR3 reads CASSQAGDFTDTQYF. The CDR3 DNA follows: TGCGCCAGCAGCCAAGCGGGGGACTTCACAGATACGCAGTATTTT.

Details on this clonotype: At one end, the junction sequence differs from germline, possibly due to a read error. The chain joins TRBV27 to TRBJ1-1, with 8 bases lining up with TRBD1. The germline CDR1 and CDR2 sequences are MNHEY and SMNVEV (reference sequence). There are 13 residues in the CDR3. The DNA for the CDR3 is TGTGCCACCAGTTTAGGACAGGGCTTTGAAGCTTTCTTT. This encodes CATSLGQGFEAFF.

The genes are TRBV9 and TRBJ2-2, with D uncertain. V was shortened by 3 bases and J by 6 bases, with 9 bases between the two germline ends. Germline-derived CDR1 and CDR2 are SGDLS and YYNGEE. This CDR3 contains 13 residues. The CDR3 region has the DNA TGTGCCAGCAGCGCCGCGTTACCCGGGGAGCTGTTTTTT. This codes for CASSAALPGELFF. Based on the CDR3 plus reference TRBV9 and TRBJ2-2, the full variable domain is DSGVTQTPKHLITATGQRVTLRCSPRSGDLSVYWYQQSLDQGLQFLIQYYNGEERAKGNILERFSAQQFPDLHSELNLSSLELGDSALYFCASSAALPGELFFGEGSRLTVL.

The chain couples TRBV4-1 to TRBJ1-2, with TRBD1 identical over 7 bases. V lost 0 bases to trimming and J lost 8 bases; unmatched junction nucleotides: 9. Germline CDR1 is MGHRA and CDR2 is YSYEKL. The CDR3 totals 15 residues. CDR3 in amino acids: CASSQDFWQGDGYTF. CDR3 in DNA: TGCGCCAGCAGCCAAGATTTTTGGCAGGGGGACGGCTACACCTTC.

The chain uses TRBV3-1 and TRBJ2-2; D may correspond to TRBD1 or TRBD2 (5 bases each). Trimming stripped 5 bases from V and 2 bases from J, with 24 bases between. CDR1 LGHDT and CDR2 YNNKEL come from the germline V gene (reference sequence). The length of the CDR3 is 19 residues. The CDR3 DNA reads TGTGCCAGCAGCGCACATACCGGGACCACGATCTTTAACACCGGGGAGCTGTTTTTT. This translates into CASSAHTGTTIFNTGELFF.

The chain recombines TRBV30 with TRBJ2-5; the match to TRBD1 covers 8 bases. The V gene's germline CDR1 is GTSNPN and CDR2 SVGIG (reference sequence). The CDR3 contains 14 residues. Trimming took 5 bases from V and 5 from J; bases not matched to a gene: 10. The CDR3 spells CAWSEGRGHETQYF. The CDR3 nucleotides read TGTGCCTGGTCGGAGGGCAGGGGGCATGAGACCCAGTACTTC.

The gene calls are TRBV4-2 and TRBJ1-5; D may be TRBD1 (5 bases). Looked up from germline, CDR1 is LGHNA and CDR2 is YNFKEQ. V was pared by 0 bases and J by 4 bases, with 7 bases between. There are 14 residues in the CDR3. The CDR3 reads CASSQDAGNQPQHF. CDR3 in DNA: TGTGCCAGCAGCCAAGACGCAGGGAATCAGCCCCAGCATTTT.

This rearrangement joins TRBV3-1 to TRBJ1-2; the D is unclear. V was shortened by 8 bases and J by 6 bases, with 19 bases between the two germline ends. This CDR3 comprises 14 residues. Germline V gene lookup returns CDR1 LGHDT and CDR2 YNNKEL (reference sequence). The CDR3 nucleotides read TGTGCCAGCTCTGATTCCCCTCTTCGCGATGGCTACACCTTC. It specifies CASSDSPLRDGYTF.

This chain links TRBV20-1 with TRBJ2-5; maybe TRBD2 (5 bases). V shed 0 bases and J shed 9 bases, with 17 bases lying between them. The CDR3 sequence is 14 residues long. Germline-derived CDR1 and CDR2 are DFQATT and SNEGSKA (reference sequence). Written as DNA, the CDR3 is TGCAGTGCTAGAGAACTAGTCGGTGCGGGCGCCCAGTACTTC. It translates to CSARELVGAGAQYF.

This clonotype came up once. The rearrangement uses TRBV30 and TRBJ1-1; D is unclear. V was trimmed by 4 bases and J by 0 bases, leaving 3 bases between them. From germline, CDR1 is GTSNPN and CDR2 SVGIG (reference sequence). The CDR3 is 11 amino acids. The CDR3 sequence: CAWNMNTEAFF. DNA for the CDR3: TGTGCCTGGAATATGAACACTGAAGCTTTCTTT.

The chain links TRBV27 to TRBJ1-2; the D gene is possibly TRBD1 (6 bases). Trimming left V 0 bases short and J 6 bases short, with 14 bases between. The length of the CDR3 is 15 residues. CDR1 and CDR2 from the germline V gene are MNHEY and SMNVEV (reference sequence). This CDR3 reads CASSLSAGGWDGYTF. The DNA of the CDR3 is TGTGCCAGCAGTTTATCCGCGGGGGGCTGGGATGGCTACACCTTC.

This sequence joins TRBV11-2 and TRBJ2-5, with D hard to call. The CDR3 has 15 amino acids. Trimming took 1 base from V and 2 from J, leaving 11 bases between them. Germline V gives CDR1 SGHAT, CDR2 FQNNGV. CDR3 DNA sequence: TGTGCCAGCAGCTTAGTACAGCTGCCACAAGAGACCCAGTACTTC. This gives the protein CASSLVQLPQETQYF.

The J gene is TRBJ1-2, the V gene TRBV5-1, with 9 bases lining up with TRBD1. The CDR3 is 15 amino acids. The ends lost 0 bases at V and 4 bases at J; junction bases unmatched: 4. Germline CDR1 SGHRS, CDR2 YFSETQ. The CDR3 loop is CASSLDRGRVYGYTF. In nucleotides, the CDR3 is TGCGCCAGCAGCTTGGACAGGGGGCGAGTCTATGGCTACACCTTC.

This chain links TRBV28 with TRBJ1-2; 8 positions match TRBD1. Germline CDR1 reads MDHEN; CDR2 reads SYDVKM. Trimming cost V 5 bases and J 2 bases; bases outside gene matches: 10. The CDR3 loop spans 16 amino acids. In DNA, the CDR3 is TGTGCCAGCAGTACCTCCAACAGGGGGTCGAACTATGGCTACACCTTC. This sequence encodes CASSTSNRGSNYGYTF.

The chain is built from TRBV15 and TRBJ1-2; unclear D gene. Trimming took off 5 bases at V and 5 bases at J, with 9 bases between the two ends. The CDR3 has 12 residues. The germline gives CDR1 LNHNV, CDR2 YYDKDF (reference sequence). The CDR3, as DNA: TGTGCCACCAGCCAAGACCGGTATGGCTACACCTTC. This encodes CATSQDRYGYTF.

V is TRBV30 and J is TRBJ1-1, with 9 bases matching TRBD1. J was trimmed by 3 bases and V by 0 bases; bases with no gene match: 14. The CDR3 spans 18 residues. Germline CDR1 and CDR2: GTSNPN and SVGIG (reference sequence). The CDR3 region has the DNA TGTGCCTGGAGTGTACGAGACAGGGGGATTTTTGGGGACACTGAAGCTTTCTTT. Translation: CAWSVRDRGIFGDTEAFF.

The V and J genes are TRBV27 and TRBJ2-2; D remains ambiguous. Germline V gives CDR1 MNHEY, CDR2 SMNVEV (reference sequence). This CDR3 has 14 amino acids. V was trimmed by 4 bases and J by 3 bases, leaving 9 bases between them. CDR3 nucleotide sequence: TGTGCCAGCAGTTACGAAGCAGACACCGGGGAGCTGTTTTTT. Residues: CASSYEADTGELFF.

This chain joins TRBV2 and TRBJ2-1, with D hard to call. The germline V and J ends were trimmed by 2 bases and 9 bases, with 20 bases remaining between them. CDR3 length: 16 amino acids. Germline CDR1 is SNHLY and CDR2 is FYNNEI. The CDR3 DNA is TGTGCCAGCAGTGAAAATTCCCCCACGGTAGGTGGTGAGCAGTTCTTC. This gives the protein CASSENSPTVGGEQFF. Looking up the rest from reference TRBV2 and TRBJ2-1 gives the full variable domain: EPEVTQTPSHQVTQMGQEVILRCVPISNHLYFYWYRQILGQKVEFLVSFYNNEISEKSEIFDDQFSVERPDGSNFTLKIRSTKLEDSAMYFCASSENSPTVGGEQFFGPGTRLTVL.

The count of this clonotype is one. The genes are TRBV5-1 and TRBJ2-7, with 9 nucleotides matching TRBD1. V lost 0 bases, J lost 3 bases, and 4 bases stayed unmatched. The germline CDR1 and CDR2 sequences are SGHRS and YFSETQ. CDR3 length: 15 amino acids. The CDR3 loop is CASSLDRGPHYEQYF. The CDR3, as DNA: TGCGCCAGCAGCTTGGACAGGGGGCCCCACTACGAGCAGTACTTC.

The CDR3 sequence: CASGQDYGYTF. In DNA form, the CDR3 reads TGTGCCAGCGGTCAGGACTATGGCTACACCTTC. The chain recombines TRBV28 with TRBJ1-2, with D hard to call. This CDR3 region has 11 residues. Trimming pared 8 bases from V and 3 bases from J, leaving 7 bases between. Germline V gene lookup returns CDR1 MDHEN and CDR2 SYDVKM.

This chain uses TRBV6-5 with TRBJ1-5; D may be TRBD1 (5 bases). This CDR3 region has 14 residues. V dropped 0 bases and J dropped 4 bases, with 7 bases sitting between them. Germline V gene sequence: CDR1 MNHEY, CDR2 SVGAGI. CDR3 coding DNA: TGTGCCAGCAGTTACTCGGGGGAGAATCAGCCCCAGCATTTT. This gives the protein CASSYSGENQPQHF.

For this clonotype: The germline gene is not matched at one end of the junction; a read error may be the cause. The chain's CDR3 is CASSPGGKTNYGHTF. The DNA of the CDR3 is TGTGCCAGCTCACCAGGTGGGAAGACTAACTATGGCCACACCTTC. The rearrangement joins TRBV18 to TRBJ1-2; D unclear. This CDR3 region has 15 residues. CDR1 is KGHSH and CDR2 is LQKENI in the germline V gene. Combining the CDR3 with reference TRBV18 and TRBJ1-2 gives the whole variable domain NAGVMQNPRHLVRRRGQEARLRCSPMKGHSHVYWYRQLPEEGLKFMVYLQKENIIDESGMPKERFSAEFPKEGPSILRIQQVVRGDSAAYFCASSPGGKTNYGHTFGSGTRLTVV.

The V and J genes are TRBV6-5 and TRBJ1-4; TRBD1 agrees at 9 bases. V lost 5 bases and J lost 8; bases outside the gene matches: 9. This CDR3 is 15 amino acids long. From germline, CDR1 is MNHEY and CDR2 SVGAGI. The CDR3 loop is CASSQTFGTGEKLFF. Here the CDR3 DNA reads TGTGCCAGCAGTCAAACGTTCGGGACAGGGGAAAAACTGTTTTTT.

The chain combines TRBV29-1 with TRBJ2-3, with 8 bases identical to TRBD2. V dropped 3 bases and J dropped 0; count of bases not matched to a gene: 5. The CDR3 sequence is 15 residues long. Germline CDR1 reads SQVTM; CDR2 reads ANQGSEA. CDR3 sequence: CSVDLSGTSTDTQYF. The CDR3 DNA reads as TGCAGCGTTGACCTTAGCGGGACTAGCACAGATACGCAGTATTTT.